One and the same sample provided the 17 T cell receptor beta chains below, sequenced in a study of CD8+ T cells in alopecia areata. RNA was isolated and reverse transcribed to cDNA, the sequencing template. Method: immunoSEQ multiplex PCR; TCRdb's copy keeps in-frame clones and lacks some. The sample lists some 200,000 clones, about 62% occurring once. Regarding treatment: oral pan-JAK inhibitor, 5-10 mg twice daily. The material was CD4+ T cells sorted from blood, obtained at week 24, from a patient treated with tofacitinib. These receptors all stem from a human donor with alopecia areata.

This clone was counted many times. The genes are TRBV18 and TRBJ2-6; weak D call: TRBD1 (6 bases). The CDR3 runs 16 residues. Germline CDR1 reads KGHSH; CDR2 reads LQKENI. V shed 6 bases and J shed 0 bases, with 12 bases lying between them. The CDR3: CASSKGQLSGANVLTF. CDR3 DNA: TGTGCCAGCTCCAAAGGACAGCTCTCTGGGGCCAACGTCCTGACTTTC.

The V call is TRBV4-1, the J call TRBJ2-7, with D maybe TRBD2 (7 bases). This CDR3 spans 16 amino acids. Per the germline V gene, CDR1 is MGHRA and CDR2 is YSYEKL. The ends were cut back, 0 bases at V and 1 base at J, with 13 bases in the middle. The CDR3, as DNA: TGCGCCAGCAGCCAAGATTGGGGGGGCGCTTCCTACGAGCAGTACTTC. Protein sequence: CASSQDWGGASYEQYF.

V usage is TRBV10-3 and J usage is TRBJ2-1; 10 nucleotides agree with TRBD2. Trimming cost V 6 bases and J 5 bases; bases outside gene matches: 7. Germline V gives CDR1 ENHRY, CDR2 SYGVKD. This CDR3 is 15 amino acids long. DNA of the CDR3: TGTGCCATCAGCCGAGGGACTAGCGCCAACAATGAGCAGTTCTTC. It codes for CAISRGTSANNEQFF.

V is TRBV29-1 and J is TRBJ1-1; D is ambiguous. Germline V gene data show CDR1 as SQVTM and CDR2 as ANQGSEA. Trimming cost V 5 bases and J 3 bases, with 10 bases left between them. CDR3 length equals 12 residues. The CDR3 loop reads CSVMRLDTEAFF. The CDR3 DNA follows: TGCAGCGTTATGAGGCTGGACACTGAAGCTTTCTTT. Full variable domain (outside the CDR3, taken from reference TRBV29-1 and TRBJ1-1): SAVISQKPSRDICQRGTSLTIQCQVDSQVTMMFWYRQQPGQSLTLIATANQGSEATYESGFVIDKFPISRPNLTFSTLTVSNMSPEDSSIYLCSVMRLDTEAFFGQGTRLTVV.

The chain combines TRBV30 with TRBJ2-7; D tentatively reads TRBD1 or TRBD2 (6 bases each). Germline loops: CDR1 GTSNPN, CDR2 SVGIG (reference sequence). V shed 0 bases and J shed 2 bases, with 17 bases lying between them. This CDR3 region has 16 residues. CDR3 nucleotides: TGTGCCTGGAGTGTACATGTTGGGGGGCAGCCCTACGAGCAGTACTTC. Protein product: CAWSVHVGGQPYEQYF.

At least ten counts were recorded for this clone. This chain joins TRBV6-6 and TRBJ2-3, with D possibly TRBD2 on 6 matching bases. The CDR3 has 13 residues. In germline, CDR1 is MNHNY, CDR2 SVGAGI (reference sequence). V dropped 6 bases and J dropped 4 bases, with 11 bases sitting between them. The CDR3 DNA reads TGTGCCAGCAGGCCCCGGGAGTCAGATACGCAGTATTTT. Its protein is CASRPRESDTQYF.

This clone was seen more than once but under ten times. The chain links TRBV10-3 to TRBJ2-6; TRBD1 agrees at 9 bases. The trim removed 4 bases at V and 0 bases at J, leaving 7 bases unmatched. Germline CDR1 ENHRY, CDR2 SYGVKD. CDR3 size: 18 residues. This CDR3 reads CAISGSGTGISGANVLTF. CDR3 nucleotide sequence: TGTGCCATCAGTGGCTCCGGGACAGGGATCTCTGGGGCCAACGTCCTGACTTTC.

In its sample, this clone was seen a few times. J is TRBJ2-1 and V is TRBV27, with no clear D. CDR3 length: 14 amino acids. V gave up 6 bases and J gave up 9 bases, with 18 bases separating them. Germline CDR1 reads MNHEY; CDR2 reads SMNVEV (reference sequence). The chain's CDR3 is CASSRTLGLAEQFF. The CDR3 region has the DNA TGTGCCAGCAGCAGGACGCTCGGCTTGGCTGAGCAGTTCTTC.

This clone was observed a few times. The chain carries TRBV14 and TRBJ1-2; no firm D call. Trimming took 4 bases from V and 5 from J, leaving 11 bases between them. This CDR3 has 13 amino acids. Germline V gene sequence: CDR1 SGHDN, CDR2 FVKESK. The CDR3 loop is CASSPEVGYGYTF. The DNA for the CDR3 is TGTGCCAGCAGCCCGGAAGTTGGGTATGGCTACACCTTC.

The CDR3 is CASSSLAGGRNEQFF. CDR3 DNA sequence: TGTGCCAGCAGCTCACTAGCGGGAGGACGCAATGAGCAGTTCTTC. The V call is TRBV7-8, the J call TRBJ2-1; 12 positions match TRBD2. With 4 bases clipped from V and 6 bases from J, the junction kept 4 bases outside the gene matches. Germline V gives CDR1 SGHVS, CDR2 FQNEAQ. This CDR3 is 15 amino acids long.

The chain carries TRBV19 and TRBJ2-1; 14 bases fit TRBD2. The germline V gene encodes CDR1 LNHDA and CDR2 SQIVND (reference sequence). There are 14 residues in the CDR3. Trimming at V came to 6 bases and at J to 8 bases, leaving 3 bases not matched to a gene. Here the CDR3 DNA reads TGTGCCAGTAGGTCGGGACTAGCGGGAGATGAGCAGTTCTTC. Its protein is CASRSGLAGDEQFF. Full variable domain (outside the CDR3, taken from reference TRBV19 and TRBJ2-1): DGGITQSPKYLFRKEGQNVTLSCEQNLNHDAMYWYRQDPGQGLRLIYYSQIVNDFQKGDIAEGYSVSREKKESFPLTVTSAQKNPTAFYLCASRSGLAGDEQFFGPGTRLTVL.

The chain joins TRBV15 to TRBJ2-7; 7 nucleotides agree with TRBD2. CDR3 length equals 16 residues. CDR1 and CDR2 (germline): LNHNV, YYDKDF (reference sequence). V was clipped by 0 bases and J by 0 bases; unmatched bases: 5. In DNA form, the CDR3 reads TGTGCCACCAGCAGAGATTTGCGGGGGACCTCCTACGAGCAGTACTTC. Translating gives CATSRDLRGTSYEQYF.

With regard to this clone: This specimen includes other DNA sequences encoding the same CDR3. The CDR3 DNA sequence: TGTGCCAGCAGTGGACAGGGGCCAGATACGCAGTATTTT. This codes for CASSGQGPDTQYF. The chain links TRBV2 to TRBJ2-3, with TRBD1 identical over 8 bases. The V and J ends lost 4 bases and 4 bases, in that order; junction bases with no gene match: 1. The CDR3 contains 13 residues. CDR1 SNHLY and CDR2 FYNNEI come from the germline V gene.

This chain uses TRBV9 with TRBJ1-4; TRBD1 matches at 9 bases. After removal of 7 bases from V and 8 bases from J, the junction contained 15 bases not matched to a gene. Germline V gives CDR1 SGDLS, CDR2 YYNGEE. CDR3 length equals 16 residues. CDR3 sequence (DNA): TGTGCCAGCTCCCGTTCCCCGGGACAGGGAGAAGAAAAACTGTTTTTT. The encoded protein is CASSRSPGQGEEKLFF.

In this sample, this clone turned up a few times. The chain has TRBV29-1 and TRBJ2-1, with D unclear. The ends were cut back, 3 bases at V and 6 bases at J, with 12 bases in the middle. Germline CDR1 is SQVTM and CDR2 is ANQGSEA. There are 13 residues in the CDR3. Here the CDR3 DNA reads TGCAGCGTTGATCAGCGCCCCGCCAATGAGCAGTTCTTC. Encoded protein: CSVDQRPANEQFF.

On this clone: This specimen includes other DNA sequences encoding the same CDR3. The genes are TRBV30 and TRBJ2-3; D call uncertain. CDR1 and CDR2 from the germline V gene are GTSNPN and SVGIG (reference sequence). V was pared by 0 bases and J by 3 bases, with 4 bases between. The CDR3 sequence is 12 residues long. The CDR3 DNA reads TGTGCCTGGAGTGTGTTTACAGATACGCAGTATTTT. This sequence encodes CAWSVFTDTQYF.

This sequence joins TRBV10-3 and TRBJ2-6; D not certain. Germline V gives CDR1 ENHRY, CDR2 SYGVKD. This CDR3 is built from 16 residues. V lost 3 bases and J lost 0, with 9 bases in between. CDR3 in amino acids: CAISDSIRSGANVLTF. The CDR3 bases are TGTGCCATCAGTGATAGCATCCGCTCTGGGGCCAACGTCCTGACTTTC.